The next 30 T cell receptor beta chains were all read from a single sample in a study of T cell repertoires in ileal Crohn's disease. Sequencing used immunoSEQ multiplex PCR; TCRdb keeps in-frame clones, though not all of them. The table shows about 2,100 clones, with roughly four fifths occurring only once. Surgical specimens yielded lamina propria lymphocytes, which were density-gradient separated and then sorted. Sequenced sample: CD8+ T cells from ileum. The receptors here all came from an adult with Crohn's disease. Some clones in this sample may be carry-over from other donors' samples.

The chain couples TRBV9 to TRBJ1-2; a possible D gene is TRBD1 (5 bases). Trimming pared 1 base from V and 1 base from J, leaving 11 bases between. The CDR3 length is 15 residues. Germline V gene data show CDR1 as SGDLS and CDR2 as YYNGEE. The CDR3 is CASSVSGELNYGYTF. For the CDR3, the DNA is TGTGCCAGCAGCGTATCGGGGGAACTTAACTATGGCTACACCTTC.

The gene calls are TRBV2 and TRBJ2-7, with D possibly matching TRBD2 (5 bases). Trimming cost V 3 bases and J 4 bases, with 13 bases left between them. Germline V CDR1 and CDR2: SNHLY, FYNNEI. This CDR3 has 14 residues. The CDR3 sequence is CASSEVGLRYEQYF. As DNA, the CDR3 is TGTGCCAGCAGTGAGGTAGGACTGAGATACGAGCAGTACTTC.

This chain joins TRBV4-3 and TRBJ2-1; 7 bases agree with TRBD2. Germline CDR1 LGHNA, CDR2 YSLEER. Trimming cost V 3 bases and J 7 bases; bases outside gene matches: 15. The CDR3 totals 17 residues. Here the CDR3 DNA reads TGCGCCAGCAGCCAGGAAACGAGGCTAGCGGAACTGAATGAGCAGTTCTTC. Residues: CASSQETRLAELNEQFF.

The V and J genes are TRBV5-5 and TRBJ2-3; the D gene is possibly TRBD2 (6 bases). Per germline, CDR1 SGHKS and CDR2 YYEKEE (reference sequence). The V end lost 0 bases, the J end lost 0 bases, and 11 bases lay between the germline ends. The CDR3 loop spans 16 amino acids. The CDR3 bases are TGTGCCAGCAGCTTGGTGGAGGGAGGAAGCACAGATACGCAGTATTTT. The encoded protein is CASSLVEGGSTDTQYF.

This clone has a handful of counts. The chain recombines TRBV10-3 with TRBJ2-7; 11 bases agree with TRBD2. The CDR3 totals 17 residues. Germline assignment: CDR1 ENHRY and CDR2 SYGVKD. With 0 bases clipped from V and 6 bases from J, the junction kept 10 bases outside the gene matches. The CDR3 region has the DNA TGTGCCATCAGTGAGTCCCTAAAACTAGCGGGAGCGGGCGAGCAGTACTTC. Translated: CAISESLKLAGAGEQYF.

The CDR3 region is CASSPHKESNQPQHF. The CDR3 DNA is TGTGCCAGCAGCCCCCACAAAGAAAGCAATCAGCCCCAGCATTTT. The chain employs TRBV4-2 and TRBJ1-5; D uncertain. From germline, CDR1 is LGHNA and CDR2 YNFKEQ. V lost 4 bases to trimming and J lost 1 base, with 11 bases between them. The CDR3 runs to 15 residues.

The V gene is TRBV7-9, the J gene TRBJ2-7, with 9 bases aligning to TRBD1. Germline CDR1 and CDR2: SEHNR and FQNEAQ (reference sequence). The CDR3 sequence is 15 residues long. V was pared by 5 bases and J by 5 bases, with 10 bases of the junction left unmatched. This chain's CDR3 is CASSLLGTGNHEQYF. In nucleotides, the CDR3 is TGTGCCAGCAGCCTCCTCGGGACAGGGAACCACGAGCAGTACTTC.

The chain recombines TRBV7-8 with TRBJ2-2; TRBD1 aligns across 7 bases. This CDR3 has 15 amino acids. The V and J ends lost 2 bases and 4 bases, in that order; junction bases with no gene match: 4. Per the germline V gene, CDR1 is SGHVS and CDR2 is FQNEAQ. DNA for the CDR3: TGTGCCAGCAGCTTACTGGGGACAGCCACCGGGGAGCTGTTTTTT. Protein: CASSLLGTATGELFF.

This clone is large within its sample. V gene TRBV7-9 combines with J gene TRBJ1-2; 7 bases fit TRBD1. Germline V lookup: CDR1 SEHNR, CDR2 FQNEAQ (reference sequence). Trimming cost V 6 bases and J 0 bases; bases outside gene matches: 10. The CDR3 totals 16 residues. CDR3 nucleotide sequence: TGTGCCAGCAGGCGACAGGGAGCCTTTCCTAACTATGGCTACACCTTC. Protein product: CASRRQGAFPNYGYTF.

V usage is TRBV5-5 and J usage is TRBJ1-5; TRBD1 is a possible D gene (5 bases). Germline values: CDR1 SGHKS, CDR2 YYEKEE (reference sequence). The CDR3 totals 13 residues. V shed 4 bases and J shed 5 bases, with 10 bases lying between them. The CDR3 nucleotides are TGTGCCAGCAGCATGCAGGGTGATCAGCCCCAGCATTTT. This codes for CASSMQGDQPQHF.

This chain uses TRBV19 with TRBJ1-5; D gene unclear. The CDR3 loop spans 21 amino acids. Germline CDR1 reads LNHDA; CDR2 reads SQIVND (reference sequence). The V and J ends lost 3 bases and 0 bases respectively, with 27 bases between them. This CDR3 is CASSISRAPGYLPYSNQPQHF. The CDR3 DNA reads as TGTGCCAGTAGTATTTCCCGGGCCCCGGGGTACCTACCCTATAGCAATCAGCCCCAGCATTTT.

By share of the sample, this clone is large. The rearrangement links TRBV27 to TRBJ1-2; D is possibly TRBD1 (6 bases). V was pared by 5 bases and J by 2 bases, with 12 bases between. Germline lookup yields CDR1 MNHEY and CDR2 SMNVEV (reference sequence). CDR3 size: 14 residues. CDR3 in DNA: TGTGCCAGCAGTGGGCACAGGGAAAACTATGGCTACACCTTC. As protein: CASSGHRENYGYTF.

This clone ranks as medium-sized (0.01 to 0.1%). The V and J genes are TRBV7-2 and TRBJ2-1; 11 bases are a match to TRBD2. Trimming cost V 6 bases and J 4 bases; bases outside gene matches: 5. Germline CDR1 and CDR2: SGHTA and FQGNSA. The CDR3 totals 15 residues. CDR3 nucleotides: TGTGCCAGCAGTGGGGTAGCGGGAGGGTACAATGAGCAGTTCTTC. It yields the protein CASSGVAGGYNEQFF.

The V call is TRBV7-2, the J call TRBJ1-3; D is possibly TRBD1 (5 bases). The CDR3 contains 15 residues. CDR1 SGHTA and CDR2 FQGNSA come from the germline V gene. Between the trimmed V and J ends, which lost 2 bases and 0 bases, there was a span of 8 bases. The CDR3 reads CASSLWGSSGNTIYF. For the CDR3, the DNA is TGTGCCAGCAGCTTATGGGGCAGCTCTGGAAACACCATATATTTT.

The rearrangement links TRBV27 to TRBJ2-1, with 7 bases matching TRBD1. V lost 5 bases to trimming and J lost 6 bases; unmatched junction nucleotides: 1. Per germline, CDR1 MNHEY and CDR2 SMNVEV (reference sequence). This CDR3 spans 12 amino acids. The CDR3: CASSHRGNEQFF. For the CDR3, the DNA is TGTGCCAGCAGTCACAGGGGCAATGAGCAGTTCTTC.

The table lists this clone with a few counts. The rearrangement uses TRBV9 and TRBJ2-2, with D perhaps matching TRBD2 (7 bases). Trimming pared 4 bases from V and 5 bases from J, leaving 18 bases between. This CDR3 has 16 amino acids. Per germline, CDR1 SGDLS and CDR2 YYNGEE. The CDR3 spells CASSSEGRGGTGELFF. CDR3 coding DNA: TGTGCCAGCAGCTCTGAAGGGAGGGGGGGGACCGGGGAGCTGTTTTTT.

The table lists this clone with a count of one. The chain combines TRBV19 with TRBJ2-7; 7 nucleotides align to TRBD2. Germline V CDR1 and CDR2: LNHDA, SQIVND (reference sequence). This CDR3 has 14 amino acids. V was pared by 3 bases and J by 2 bases, with 4 bases of the junction left unmatched. CDR3 sequence: CASSIYRGAYEQYF. The CDR3 DNA is TGTGCCAGTAGTATTTACCGGGGGGCCTACGAGCAGTACTTC.

This clone occurred a few times. This chain connects TRBV6-5 to TRBJ2-7; perhaps TRBD1 as D (6 bases). This CDR3 has 12 residues. V was clipped by 2 bases and J by 6 bases, with 8 bases between them. Per the germline V gene, CDR1 is MNHEY and CDR2 is SVGAGI. The CDR3 DNA sequence: TGTGCCAGCAGTTACGGACAGATCGAGCAGTACTTC. Encoded protein: CASSYGQIEQYF.

The J gene is TRBJ2-7, the V gene TRBV7-9; 7 bases line up with TRBD2. V gave up 5 bases and J gave up 2 bases; unmatched junction bases: 6. The germline V gene has CDR1 SEHNR and CDR2 FQNEAQ (reference sequence). The CDR3 sequence is 14 residues long. CDR3 protein: CASSPPGGTYEQYF. The CDR3 region has the DNA TGTGCCAGCAGCCCCCCGGGGGGAACCTACGAGCAGTACTTC.

This chain links TRBV20-1 with TRBJ2-5; D is unclear. From germline, CDR1 is DFQATT and CDR2 SNEGSKA (reference sequence). With 4 bases removed from V and 4 bases from J, the gap between germline ends came to 4 bases. CDR3 length: 10 amino acids. In nucleotides, the CDR3 is TGCAGTGCTACCCTAGAGACCCAGTACTTC. Translated: CSATLETQYF.

This clone came up a few times. The CDR3 spells CATSRRVRAGGPDEQFF. The CDR3 DNA reads TGTGCCACCAGCAGGAGGGTTCGAGCGGGAGGGCCCGATGAGCAGTTCTTC. The V call is TRBV15, the J call TRBJ2-1; 10 bases agree with TRBD2. The CDR3 sequence is 17 residues long. The V and J ends lost 3 bases and 8 bases, in that order; junction bases with no gene match: 13. Germline CDR1 is LNHNV and CDR2 is YYDKDF (reference sequence).

This clone appeared once. The chain recombines TRBV27 with TRBJ2-1; D perhaps matches TRBD1 (7 bases). Germline V gene data show CDR1 as MNHEY and CDR2 as SMNVEV (reference sequence). V lost 2 bases, J lost 8 bases, and 19 bases lay in between. CDR3 size: 16 residues. The CDR3 DNA sequence: TGTGCCAGCAGTTTAAAAAGGGGGCGGCGCGGGGATGAGCAGTTCTTC. This codes for CASSLKRGRRGDEQFF.

The chain has TRBV4-3 and TRBJ2-5; 7 positions agree with TRBD1. The DNA end is a closer match to TRBJ2-7, so the J assignment may be wrong. Germline CDR1 LGHNA, CDR2 YSLEER. The CDR3 consists of 14 residues. The CDR3 region has the DNA TGCGCCAGCAGCCCCGGGACAGCTGACTACGAGCAGTACTTC. This sequence encodes CASSPGTADYEQYF.

The CDR3 DNA is TGTGCCAGCTCCGAGGAGGGTTACCCCTACGAGCAGTACTTC. Its protein product is CASSEEGYPYEQYF. The genes are TRBV7-9 and TRBJ2-7, with TRBD2 as a possible D gene (6 bases). V shed 8 bases and J shed 2 bases, with 16 bases lying between them. The V gene's germline CDR1 is SEHNR and CDR2 FQNEAQ (reference sequence). This CDR3 region has 14 residues.

This chain joins TRBV21-1 and TRBJ2-1; the table's D call TRBD1 went unverified against the DNA. TRBV21-1 is flagged as a pseudogene. The CDR3 runs 18 residues. CDR3 sequence (DNA): TGTGCCAGCAGCAAAGAAATTAGGGGGACAGGCCCCTACAATGAGCAGTTCTTC. It yields the protein CASSKEIRGTGPYNEQFF.

The DNA for the CDR3 is TGTGCCAGCACCCCGAGCGGACGGACCCAAGAGACCCAGTACTTC. This translates into CASTPSGRTQETQYF. V usage is TRBV28 and J usage is TRBJ2-5; weak D call: TRBD2 (5 bases). The germline CDR1 and CDR2 sequences are MDHEN and SYDVKM. The V and J ends lost 7 bases and 1 base respectively, with 16 bases between them. This CDR3 contains 15 residues.

V usage is TRBV4-1 and J usage is TRBJ2-7; possible D gene TRBD2, 6 bases. There are 16 residues in the CDR3. Germline V gives CDR1 MGHRA, CDR2 YSYEKL. Trimming left V 0 bases short and J 4 bases short, with 16 bases between. Here the CDR3 reads CASSQERAGGGYEQYF. The DNA of the CDR3 is TGCGCCAGCAGCCAAGAACGGGCGGGTGGGGGGTACGAGCAGTACTTC.

The chain carries TRBV29-1 and TRBJ2-3; TRBD1 might be the D (5 bases). The length of the CDR3 is 15 residues. V was cut by 6 bases and J by 1 base, with 17 bases left in between. The V gene's germline CDR1 is SQVTM and CDR2 ANQGSEA. In DNA form, the CDR3 reads TGCAGCGTACCTCTAGGGGTTGGGCGCACAGATACGCAGTATTTT. As protein: CSVPLGVGRTDTQYF.

Judged by abundance, this clone is large. This sequence joins TRBV5-4 and TRBJ2-7; 9 positions match TRBD1. V was pared by 4 bases and J by 4 bases, with 6 bases of the junction left unmatched. Germline CDR1 and CDR2: SGHNT and YYREEE (reference sequence). CDR3 size: 14 residues. The CDR3 loop reads CASSRRQGVYEQYF. CDR3 nucleotide sequence: TGTGCCAGCAGCCGACGACAGGGGGTGTACGAGCAGTACTTC.

In DNA form, the CDR3 reads TGTGCCAGCAGCTATTGGACAGGGGGCAAGGAGACCCAGTACTTC. It codes for CASSYWTGGKETQYF. The chain combines TRBV11-1 with TRBJ2-5; TRBD1 agrees at 11 bases. After removal of 4 bases from V and 5 bases from J, the junction contained 6 bases not matched to a gene. The CDR3 has 15 residues. In germline, CDR1 is SGHAT, CDR2 FQDESV (reference sequence).